Listed below are T cell receptor beta chains from one sample, sequenced in a study of T cell changes during pregnancy in multiple sclerosis. The method was immunoSEQ multiplex PCR; TCRdb's version includes in-frame clones alone and lacks a portion of them. In the table there are about 70,000 clones, approximately 94% of which are singletons. Sequenced material: peripheral blood, taken in the third trimester of pregnancy. The receptors were gathered from a female donor with multiple sclerosis, enrolled in a pregnancy study. Both conserved end residues are part of each CDR3.

CAIRASAGNTEAFF	TRBV10-3
CASSWDRAGTEAFF	TRBV6-5
CASSLGRRGNQETQYF	TRBV7-2
CASSVAGGGELFF	TRBV9
CASSQSFTSYEQYF	TRBV2
CASSLTTDWTGNTEAFF	TRBV5-1
CASSDRGRTTYEQYF	TRBV6-4
CASSLEGATGYTF	TRBV7-9
CARGLGAVTNYGYTF	TRBV30
CASSSSRQTMGLPGELFF	TRBV7-9
CASSLVSTSSGQIMSEQYF	TRBV7-2
CASSYSGTGSYEQYF	TRBV6-5
CASSLGVGTGELFF	TRBV7-3
CAWMREGSTYEQYF	TRBV30
CASSHGGDYGYTF	TRBV6-1
CASRPTNTGELFF	TRBV27
CAISELPLAEQYF	TRBV10-3
CASSPPSGETQYF	TRBV18
CATKISSGANVLTF	TRBV18
CASSPRDSSYGYTF	TRBV5-5
CASRNSGGYNEQFF	TRBV19
CASSTGTSGHNEQFF	TRBV7-3
CASSFTSGGNNEQFF	TRBV19
CASSVRQGEETQYF	TRBV9
CASSYGTGVPEAFF	TRBV6-6
CASSEGRSEQYF	TRBV25-1
CASTSFEGTINEQFF	TRBV19
CASSGDRGYQPQHF	TRBV27
CASRRDRGLTDTQYF	TRBV19
CASSQGSGNTIYF	TRBV18
CAWSVRPGTGNTIYF	TRBV30
CASSEGGLSNQPQHF	TRBV25-1
CASSLSTNYGYTF	TRBV5-1
CASSPFLDRGNSPLHF	TRBV5-1
CASTPVGGGETEAFF	TRBV5-5
CASSSGQLSYEQYF	TRBV6-5
CASSLPRGTGGYQPQHF	TRBV11-3
CASSLERGQGLYNEQFF	TRBV7-9
CASPAPPNYEQYF	TRBV7-9
CASSLIAGGPTDTQYF	TRBV14
CASRLQGPGQPQHF	TRBV6-5
CASSPLSGQTTEQYF	TRBV18
CASREGQGAYEQYF	TRBV6-1
CASSPAGTSGYEQYF	TRBV7-2
CASSFGARGSDSPLHF	TRBV5-5
CASSIIRGWDNQPQHF	TRBV19
CASSQRLSGGGHEQFF	TRBV4-3
CASSARDIITDTQYF	TRBV25-1
CASVRTGRGTGELFF	TRBV5-6
CASTSDRGRITAFF	TRBV19